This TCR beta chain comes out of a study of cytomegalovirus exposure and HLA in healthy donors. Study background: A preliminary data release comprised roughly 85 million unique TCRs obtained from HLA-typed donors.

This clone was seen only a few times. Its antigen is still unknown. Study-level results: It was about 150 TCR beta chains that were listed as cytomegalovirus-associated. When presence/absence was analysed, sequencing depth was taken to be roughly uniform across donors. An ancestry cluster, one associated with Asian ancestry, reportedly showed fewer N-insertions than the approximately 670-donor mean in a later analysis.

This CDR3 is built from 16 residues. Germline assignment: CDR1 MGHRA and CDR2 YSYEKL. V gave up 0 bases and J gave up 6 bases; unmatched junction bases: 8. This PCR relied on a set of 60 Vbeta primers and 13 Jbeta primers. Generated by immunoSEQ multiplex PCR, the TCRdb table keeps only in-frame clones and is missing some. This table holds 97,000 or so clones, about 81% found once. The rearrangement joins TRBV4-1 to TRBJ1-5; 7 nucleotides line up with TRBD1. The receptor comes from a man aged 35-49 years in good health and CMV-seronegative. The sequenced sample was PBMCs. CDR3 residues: CASSQDQGGPSQPQHF. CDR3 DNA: TGCGCCAGCAGCCAAGATCAGGGGGGTCCAAGTCAGCCCCAGCATTTT.